One sample yielded the 24 T cell receptor beta chains listed below, sequenced in a study of early T cells in non-severe SARS-CoV-2 infection. Each CDR3 protein is one row after TCRdb ran MiXCR on the 5' RACE reads. This sample carries 43,000 or so distinct CDR3 sequences, 6% to 8.5% of them seen once, and the ten largest clones take 6.5% to 9.5%. The sample was whole blood. The receptors stem from an adult who was a healthcare worker with PCR-confirmed SARS-CoV-2 infection or an uninfected control (not recorded which).

The chain recombines TRBV5-1 with TRBJ1-1, with 7 bases matching TRBD1. The CDR3 is made up of 14 amino acids. J lost 0 bases, V lost 4 bases, and 3 bases had no gene match. Germline lookup yields CDR1 SGHRS and CDR2 YFSETQ. The CDR3 loop reads CASSPTGMNTEAFF. The CDR3 bases are TGCGCCAGCAGCCCGACAGGGATGAACACTGAAGCTTTCTTT.

There are a few counts of this clonotype. This chain joins TRBV7-9 and TRBJ2-1; 8 nucleotides agree with TRBD2. Per germline, CDR1 SEHNR and CDR2 FQNEAQ (reference sequence). CDR3 size: 15 residues. J gave up 5 bases and V 0 bases, and 3 bases lay outside the gene matches. In nucleotides, the CDR3 is TGTGCCAGCAGCTTAGCAGGTAGCGGGGACAATGAGCAGTTCTTC. Translating it yields CASSLAGSGDNEQFF.

This clonotype was observed many times. The rearrangement uses TRBV6-5 and TRBJ1-6; no reliable D call. Germline V gene data show CDR1 as MNHEY and CDR2 as SVGAGI. CDR3 length: 13 residues. Trimming left V 0 bases short and J 14 bases short, with 11 bases between. CDR3 bases: TGTGCCAGCAGTTACTCCCGGCGCGGGACCCTCCACTTT. Its translation: CASSYSRRGTLHF.

V gene TRBV7-3 combines with J gene TRBJ2-3; 11 positions agree with TRBD2. This CDR3 contains 14 residues. The V segment lost 9 bases and the J segment 2 bases; nucleotides outside the gene matches: 4. Germline V gives CDR1 SGHTA, CDR2 FQGTGA. The CDR3: CASSTSGATDTQYF. The CDR3 region has the DNA TGTGCCAGTTCGACTAGCGGGGCCACAGATACGCAGTATTTT.

This clonotype was detected many times. The rearrangement links TRBV30 to TRBJ1-4; TRBD1 is a possible D gene (6 bases). CDR1 GTSNPN and CDR2 SVGIG come from the germline V gene (reference sequence). Trimming cost V 0 bases and J 0 bases, with 14 bases left between them. This CDR3 region has 17 residues. The chain's CDR3 is CAWSVRRTAPTNEKLFF. The CDR3 DNA follows: TGTGCCTGGAGTGTTCGTCGGACAGCTCCAACTAATGAAAAACTGTTTTTT.

There are a few counts of this clonotype. This chain uses TRBV27 with TRBJ2-3; the D call may be TRBD1 or TRBD2 (5 bases each). CDR3 size: 15 residues. Trimming left V 0 bases short and J 4 bases short, with 11 bases between. Germline lookup yields CDR1 MNHEY and CDR2 SMNVEV (reference sequence). The CDR3 coding sequence is TGTGCCAGCAGTTTATCTGAGGGGTGGGCAGATACGCAGTATTTT. It codes for CASSLSEGWADTQYF.

This rearrangement joins TRBV20-1 to TRBJ2-3; D possibly corresponds to TRBD2 (6 bases). With 3 bases removed from V and 0 bases from J, the gap between germline ends came to 16 bases. Germline CDR1 is DFQATT and CDR2 is SNEGSKA (reference sequence). The CDR3 consists of 16 residues. The CDR3 protein is CSASFLAGTSTDTQYF. The CDR3 DNA sequence: TGCAGTGCTAGCTTTTTGGCGGGGACTAGCACAGATACGCAGTATTTT.

This clonotype was counted a few times. The CDR3 bases are TGCAGCGTTGAGCAGGGCACAGATACGCAGTATTTT. This sequence encodes CSVEQGTDTQYF. This chain uses TRBV29-1 with TRBJ2-3; the D is unclear. The CDR3 sequence is 12 residues long. In germline, CDR1 is SQVTM, CDR2 ANQGSEA. Between the trimmed V and J ends, which lost 3 bases and 1 base, there was a span of 5 bases.

This clonotype was counted many times. The chain uses TRBV18 and TRBJ1-1; the D is unclear. The CDR3 sequence is 13 residues long. Germline loops: CDR1 KGHSH, CDR2 LQKENI. Trimming shortened V by 2 bases and J by 6 bases, and 10 bases separated the two germline ends. The CDR3 nucleotides are TGTGCCAGCTCACCATACTCGGTCCCTGAAGCTTTCTTT. It translates to CASSPYSVPEAFF.

This clonotype was counted only a few times. The V call is TRBV7-2, the J call TRBJ1-2; 7 nucleotides agree with TRBD1. This CDR3 contains 15 residues. J gave up 5 bases and V 4 bases, and 10 bases lay outside the gene matches. CDR1 and CDR2 (germline): SGHTA, FQGNSA. The CDR3 DNA reads as TGTGCCAGCAGCTGGATGACAGGGAGGGGATATGGCTACACCTTC. Translation gives CASSWMTGRGYGYTF.

In this sample, this clonotype turned up many times. This chain links TRBV6-2 or TRBV6-3 with TRBJ2-3, with TRBD2 matching over 13 bases. With V trimmed by 4 bases and J by 6 bases, 16 bases remained unmatched. The germline CDR1 and CDR2 sequences are MNHEY and SVGEGT. The CDR3 spans 19 residues. The DNA for the CDR3 is TGTGCCAGCAGTTGGGACCGATCTGGAAGGACTAGCGGGGGCGATACGCAGTATTTT. Translated: CASSWDRSGRTSGGDTQYF.

J is TRBJ1-2 and V is TRBV6-1, with 10 bases that match TRBD1. The CDR3 has 13 residues. V lost 6 bases, J lost 6 bases, and 4 bases stayed unmatched. The germline V gene encodes CDR1 MNHNS and CDR2 SASEGT. The CDR3 sequence: CASRTGTGDGYTF. The DNA for the CDR3 is TGTGCCAGCAGGACCGGGACAGGGGATGGCTACACCTTC.

This clonotype was counted a few times. The chain couples TRBV7-6 to TRBJ2-1; no firm D call. V was clipped by 1 base and J by 0 bases, with 13 bases between them. CDR1 and CDR2 (germline): SGHVS, FNYEAQ. CDR3 length equals 17 residues. CDR3 bases: TGTGCCAGCAGCTTAGTAGACCGACCCGACTCCTACAATGAGCAGTTCTTC. Translation gives CASSLVDRPDSYNEQFF.

As concerns this clonotype: As the CDR3 is not closed by the conserved phenylalanine or tryptophan, this likely results from a read error. The limits of the CDR3 on the DNA are not certain, so only TCRdb's listed CDR3 is given. The chain links TRBV28 to TRBJ2-7; the table's D call, TRBD1, was not checked against the DNA. Germline V gene sequence: CDR1 MDHEN, CDR2 SYDVKM. The CDR3 length equals 12 residues, ends included. The CDR3 loop is CASSLCAPCRGI.

The chain uses TRBV4-3 and TRBJ1-5; D call uncertain. V was trimmed by 2 bases and J by 7 bases, leaving 18 bases between them. The CDR3 totals 16 residues. Germline loops: CDR1 LGHNA, CDR2 YSLEER. This chain's CDR3 is CASSQSKTDFGQPQHF. DNA for the CDR3: TGCGCCAGCAGCCAATCCAAGACGGATTTTGGCCAGCCCCAGCATTTT.

This clonotype has at least ten counts. The rearrangement links TRBV13 to TRBJ2-7; 9 bases line up with TRBD1. The V gene's germline CDR1 is PRHDT and CDR2 FYEKMQ (reference sequence). Trimming removed 3 bases from V and 1 base from J; junction bases left unmatched: 4. The CDR3 is made up of 15 amino acids. The CDR3 reads CASSLEGQGSYEQYF. The DNA of the CDR3 is TGTGCCAGCAGCTTGGAGGGACAGGGATCCTACGAGCAGTACTTC.

This clonotype was seen repeatedly, ten times or more. The chain combines TRBV21-1 with TRBJ1-1; the listed D gene, TRBD1, was not tested against the DNA. TRBV21-1 is a listed pseudogene. The CDR3 totals 21 residues. CDR3 DNA sequence: TGTGCCAGCAGCAACCCCGGGGGCAGGTTCCAGCCTCCACTCCTAGACACTGAAGCTTTCTTT. Its translation is CASSNPGGRFQPPLLDTEAFF.

This clonotype appeared many times. The chain couples TRBV29-1 to TRBJ2-7, with 12 bases lining up with TRBD2. This CDR3 is 16 amino acids long. The J segment lost 5 bases and the V segment lost 3 bases, leaving 11 bases of the junction unmatched. Germline V gives CDR1 SQVTM, CDR2 ANQGSEA. The CDR3: CSVESSGGAGDDEQYF. For the CDR3, the DNA is TGCAGCGTTGAGTCTAGCGGGGGGGCCGGCGATGACGAGCAGTACTTC.

At least ten counts were recorded for this clonotype. The V and J genes are TRBV6-1 and TRBJ1-2; 7 nucleotides match TRBD1. Germline V lookup: CDR1 MNHNS, CDR2 SASEGT. With 5 bases clipped from V and 4 bases from J, the junction kept 13 bases outside the gene matches. CDR3 length: 16 amino acids. The CDR3 coding sequence is TGTGCCAGCAGTTCCGGGACAGCCGAGGGTGGCTATGGCTACACCTTC. It codes for CASSSGTAEGGYGYTF.

This clonotype was recorded many times. The chain links TRBV7-2 to TRBJ1-2; TRBD1 might be the D (5 bases). Between the trimmed V and J ends, which lost 2 bases and 4 bases, there was a span of 8 bases. Per germline, CDR1 SGHTA and CDR2 FQGNSA. The CDR3 covers 13 residues. Here the CDR3 DNA reads TGTGCCAGCAGCTTATTGACAGCCTATGGCTACACCTTC. Translation: CASSLLTAYGYTF.

This clonotype was recorded at least ten times. This chain uses TRBV12-3 or TRBV12-4 with TRBJ2-5; TRBD2 aligns across 10 bases. This CDR3 is 14 amino acids long. Germline trimming cut 3 bases from V and 3 bases from J; bases unmatched to any gene: 1. The CDR3 loop reads CASSFGLAEETQYF. The CDR3 DNA follows: TGTGCCAGCAGTTTTGGACTAGCGGAAGAGACCCAGTACTTC.

This chain uses TRBV29-1 with TRBJ2-5, with 8 bases fitting TRBD2. V lost 7 bases to trimming and J lost 1 base; unmatched junction nucleotides: 2. Germline CDR1 is SQVTM and CDR2 is ANQGSEA. CDR3 length: 12 residues. The DNA for the CDR3 is TGCAGCGCCGGGGGGGGCCAAGAGACCCAGTACTTC. This gives the protein CSAGGGQETQYF.

This clonotype was recorded a few times. V is TRBV15 and J is TRBJ1-6; 9 bases are shared with TRBD1. The germline V gene encodes CDR1 LNHNV and CDR2 YYDKDF (reference sequence). This CDR3 has 16 amino acids. The V segment lost 0 bases and the J segment 9 bases; nucleotides outside the gene matches: 6. The CDR3 DNA is TGTGCCACCAGCAGAGAAGACAGGGGGAGAGGTTCACCCCTCCACTTT. This encodes CATSREDRGRGSPLHF.

The V and J genes are TRBV7-6 and TRBJ2-5, with 10 bases aligning to TRBD2. The trim removed 4 bases at V and 3 bases at J, leaving 5 bases unmatched. Per the germline V gene, CDR1 is SGHVS and CDR2 is FNYEAQ. This CDR3 is 15 amino acids long. CDR3 bases: TGTGCCAGCAGCTCTCCGGGACTAGCGAAAGAGACCCAGTACTTC. It yields the protein CASSSPGLAKETQYF.